This T cell receptor (beta chain) appears in the sequencing data of a study of technical replicates of blood from several donors. This table comes from immunoSEQ multiplex PCR, and its TCRdb copy is limited to in-frame clones, with some not included. The sample lists 74,000 or so clones; roughly 96% were seen once. V lost 5 bases and J 6 bases, leaving 17 bases between the germline ends. Germline-derived CDR1 and CDR2 are SGHNT and YYREEE (reference sequence). This CDR3 has 14 residues. V usage is TRBV5-4 and J usage is TRBJ1-2; TRBD1 might be the D (5 bases). The receptor was derived from a human donor in good health. Sequenced input: T cells isolated from PBMCs. CDR3 sequence (DNA): TGTGCCAGCAGTTCTACCGGGGGGTCGCATGGCTACACCTTC. Translating gives CASSSTGGSHGYTF.